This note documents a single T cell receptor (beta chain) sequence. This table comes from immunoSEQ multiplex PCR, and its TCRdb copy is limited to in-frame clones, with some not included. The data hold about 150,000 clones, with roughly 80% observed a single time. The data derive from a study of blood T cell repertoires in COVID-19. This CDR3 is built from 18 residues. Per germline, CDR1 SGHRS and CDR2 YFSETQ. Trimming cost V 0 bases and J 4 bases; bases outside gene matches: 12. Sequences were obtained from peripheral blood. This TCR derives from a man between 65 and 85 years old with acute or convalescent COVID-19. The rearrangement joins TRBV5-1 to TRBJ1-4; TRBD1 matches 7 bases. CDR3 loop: CASSLDPYDRVGNEKLFF. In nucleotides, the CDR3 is TGCGCCAGCAGCTTGGACCCATACGACAGGGTTGGTAATGAAAAACTGTTTTTT.